This entry is about one T cell receptor beta chain. The sample originates from a study of blood T cell repertoires in COVID-19. Data came from immunoSEQ multiplex PCR; TCRdb stores just in-frame clones and leaves some out. The sample includes approximately 310,000 clones, around 90% of them seen just once. The cohort comprised adults aged about 18 to 100 years residing in around 25 US areas. The CDR3 runs 13 residues. V shed 3 bases and J shed 9 bases, with 14 bases lying between them. Germline loops: CDR1 KGHSH, CDR2 LQKENI. The TCR was taken from a man aged 55 to 69 who had recovered from COVID-19. Sequencing used PBMCs or T cells enriched from blood (not recorded which). The rearrangement links TRBV18 to TRBJ2-5; D is uncertain. CDR3 DNA sequence: TGTGCCAGCTCACCCACGACCGGGTCGGCCCAGTACTTC. Residues: CASSPTTGSAQYF.